Sequencing of this T cell receptor (beta chain) was carried out in a study of blood T cells in healthy people across ages. In this sample, this clonotype turned up a few times. Its antigen remains unidentified. It was with a sample-barcoded 5' primer and a J-beta primer mix that a second PCR of about 6 to 12 cycles was run. TCRdb re-called the 5' RACE reads with MiXCR, one entry per CDR3 protein. In the table there are some 1.5 million distinct CDR3 sequences, approximately 39% of which are singletons. Study-wide points: Because donor CMV status was unknown, expanded clonotype changes were possibly confounded. Age showed a roughly linear inverse relationship with TCR beta diversity per million T cells.

With 5 bases removed from V and 6 bases from J, the gap between germline ends came to 11 bases. This CDR3 region has 14 residues. Germline CDR1 is MNHEY and CDR2 is SVGAGI. Material for sequencing was blood. The chain joins TRBV6-5 to TRBJ1-6; D perhaps matches TRBD1 (5 bases). The TCR was taken from a woman in her late teens or twenties in good health. In DNA, the CDR3 is TGTGCCAGCAGTCGGACAAGACGTAATTCACCCCTCCACTTT. It codes for CASSRTRRNSPLHF.